This note documents a single TCR beta chain sequence. This clonotype was seen ten or more times. Its antigen is not yet known. The record has no base qualities; no much larger clone is one base away. The record originates from a study of T cells in Graves' hyperthyroidism and ophthalmopathy (dated by TCRdb to about 2019). Study-wide context: Peripheral blood was collected at initial diagnosis, before any treatment. TCR V-J signatures able to tell the groups apart were searched for in a discovery cohort of 90 to 100 patients, of whom 40 to 45 had Graves' ophthalmopathy and 57 had stable Graves' hyperthyroidism. According to the paper, TCR Vbeta CDR3 sequencing was carried out on around 140 peripheral blood samples, which came from fewer than 50 ophthalmopathy, approximately 72 hyperthyroidism and around 17 progressor patients. The 90 to 100 discovery patients were randomly divided into training and test sets at a 7:3 ratio. Following sampling, methimazole starting at 30 mg daily was given to hyperthyroidism patients, and high-dose intravenous methylprednisolone was given to ophthalmopathy patients. The study also compared thyroid tissue and blood T-cell repertoires from roughly 6 Graves' hyperthyroidism patients. An independent validation cohort of around 20 hyperthyroidism patients and approximately 17 patients who later progressed to ophthalmopathy tested prospective prediction of ophthalmopathy. Summary of the overall study and its limitations: In validation, the model predicted progression to ophthalmopathy with around 71% sensitivity and 72% to 85% specificity, a median of 6.5 months before onset. A 13 V-J signature model separated ophthalmopathy from stable hyperthyroidism, with nearly 90% sensitivity and roughly 81% specificity in cross-validation and 80%/75% in testing. No statistical method was used to set the sample size in advance, and investigators knew the group allocation. Most expanded thyroid clonotypes (frequency above 0.001) were also found in blood, which suggests that blood repertoires may mirror thyroid immune responses.

The TCR beta CDR3 regions were amplified from RNA transcripts. A first-round RT-PCR of the TCR CDR3 used the HTBI primer set with the Qiagen OneStep RT-PCR kit. A second multiplex PCR round built the libraries, followed by size selection and purification. Paired-end sequencing of the libraries was performed with 100 bp reads on an Illumina HiSeq2000. As for the original processing: SOAPnuke was used to process the raw data, throwing out any read that contained adapters or uncalled bases, had a mean Phred below 15, or lacked an exact constant-primer or identifier match. High-quality paired reads were merged using COPE v1.2.5, and each unique nucleotide sequence was defined as a clonotype. MiTCR v1.1 was used to align the clonotypes against IMGT TRBV, TRBD and TRBJ reference segments. The analysis included only V-J combinations with a frequency above 0.0001, which together covered about 99% of the repertoires. The TCS score was defined as F50 (clonal expansion) divided by E x V (chaos), with BLOSUM62-based TCRdist calculated between CDR3 peptides within each V-J. Welch's t-statistics and random forest reduced 500 to 650 V-J features to some 14, which were used in a naive Bayes classifier (R e1071). TCRdb took the public reads, trimmed them with fastp at Q25, ran MiXCR for clone calling and kept in-frame beta chains. All rows with the same CDR3 protein become a single entry with the most common DNA and genes. TCRdb's processing, not the study's, gives the V and J calls here. The sample includes fewer than 450,000 distinct CDR3 sequences, with approximately 18% observed a single time. Around a third of the sample is held by the ten biggest clonotypes.

Hyperthyroidism patients were newly diagnosed, with disease duration under 2 months, and aged 18 to 65 years. The study excluded patients with uncontrolled infections, other autoimmune diseases, pregnancy or lactation. Diagnoses relied on clinical symptoms, serum thyroxine and TRAb, thyroid ultrasound and orbital computed tomography. Blood from progressor patients was drawn when they were first diagnosed with hyperthyroidism, before any ophthalmopathy symptoms appeared. PBMCs were isolated from 7.5 to 10 ml of fresh peripheral blood by Ficoll-Paque density gradient centrifugation. Progressor patients were first diagnosed with Graves' hyperthyroidism and then developed ophthalmopathy during follow-up. Total RNA was extracted using Trizol reagent, and RNA quality was assessed on an Agilent 2100 Bioanalyzer. CDR1 SGHTA and CDR2 FQGNSA are derived from the germline V gene. The CDR3 measures 13 amino acids from cysteine to phenylalanine. The only DNA kept is the CDR3, 39 bases in frame from the first base. The trim is 5 bases for V and 2 bases for J, with a gap of 8 bases between the germline ends.

The chain joins TRBV7-2 to TRBJ2-3; the D gene remains uncertain. The receptor was derived from a woman aged 25-40 years with Graves' hyperthyroidism that later progressed to Graves' ophthalmopathy. The sample was blood. The nucleotide sequence reads as follows: TGTGCCAGCAGCCCGGAATTCACAGATACGCAGTATTTT. Protein translation: CASSPEFTDTQYF.